What follows are 8 T cell receptor beta chains derived from one specimen sequenced in a study of blood T cell repertoires in COVID-19. This table comes from immunoSEQ multiplex PCR, and its TCRdb copy is limited to in-frame clones, with some not included. The sample shows 300,000 to 400,000 clones, approximately 87% of them seen only once. Sequences were obtained from peripheral blood. These TCRs come from a woman between 45 and 60 years old with COVID-19, enrolled during active disease.

V gene TRBV11-2 combines with J gene TRBJ2-7; TRBD2 aligns across 9 bases. V lost 5 bases, J lost 0 bases, and 8 bases stayed unmatched. This CDR3 has 16 amino acids. Germline CDR1 and CDR2: SGHAT and FQNNGV. The CDR3 protein is CASSPLGGGGSYEQYF. The CDR3, as DNA: TGTGCCAGCAGCCCCCTCGGCGGGGGGGGCTCCTACGAGCAGTACTTC.

The chain links TRBV4-3 to TRBJ1-1; D gene ambiguous. V gave up 6 bases and J gave up 1 base, with 9 bases separating them. CDR3 length: 13 amino acids. Germline V lookup: CDR1 LGHNA, CDR2 YSLEER. CDR3 DNA: TGCGCCAGCAGATTGAGCCAGAACACTGAAGCTTTCTTT. Translation gives CASRLSQNTEAFF.

The chain carries TRBV5-8 and TRBJ1-5, with a weak D call TRBD1 (6 bases). Germline CDR1 and CDR2: SGHTS and YDEGEE. Trimming took 3 bases from V and 8 from J, leaving 18 bases between them. This CDR3 comprises 15 residues. This CDR3 is CASSSGQPGRKPQHF. As DNA, the CDR3 is TGTGCCAGCAGCTCAGGACAGCCCGGTAGAAAGCCCCAGCATTTT.

The chain is built from TRBV7-8 and TRBJ2-2; a weak D match, TRBD1 (5 bases). Germline-derived CDR1 and CDR2 are SGHVS and FQNEAQ. This CDR3 has 17 residues. Between the trimmed V and J ends, which lost 2 bases and 1 base, there was a span of 14 bases. CDR3 in amino acids: CASSLTGMVGNTGELFF. For the CDR3, the DNA is TGTGCCAGCAGCTTAACAGGAATGGTAGGGAACACCGGGGAGCTGTTTTTT. Drawing the rest from reference TRBV7-8 and TRBJ2-2, the complete variable domain is GAGVSQSPRYKVAKRGQDVALRCDPISGHVSLFWYQQALGQGPEFLTYFQNEAQLDKSGLPSDRFFAERPEGSVSTLKIQRTQQEDSAVYLCASSLTGMVGNTGELFFGEGSRLTVL.

The CDR3 here is CASSTRTPQGEKLFF. CDR3 nucleotide sequence: TGTGCCAGCAGCACCCGGACTCCCCAGGGGGAAAAACTGTTTTTT. The V and J genes are TRBV5-4 and TRBJ1-4; a weak D match, TRBD1 (6 bases). The CDR3 length is 15 residues. The germline V gene encodes CDR1 SGHNT and CDR2 YYREEE (reference sequence). Deletions cut 4 bases from V and 8 bases from J, with 18 bases between.

The chain combines TRBV6-4 with TRBJ1-1, with D maybe TRBD1 (5 bases). The CDR3 is 13 amino acids. The V gene's germline CDR1 is MRHNA and CDR2 SNTAGT. The V end lost 3 bases, the J end lost 3 bases, and 8 bases lay between the germline ends. The DNA for the CDR3 is TGTGCCAGCAGTGATTCCAGGGACACTGAAGCTTTCTTT. Protein product: CASSDSRDTEAFF.

The V call is TRBV18, the J call TRBJ1-1; D possibly corresponds to TRBD1 (6 bases). V lost 6 bases to trimming and J lost 0 bases, with 11 bases between them. Germline CDR1 and CDR2: KGHSH and LQKENI. The CDR3 sequence is 14 residues long. DNA for the CDR3: TGTGCCAGCTCCCAAGACAGGTTGAACACTGAAGCTTTCTTT. Amino acids: CASSQDRLNTEAFF.

The CDR3 DNA reads as TGTGCCAGCAGCCCGGGGACAGCCACTGAAGCTTTCTTT. Protein: CASSPGTATEAFF. The chain combines TRBV13 with TRBJ1-1; 7 bases are a match to TRBD1. V dropped 5 bases and J dropped 4; count of bases not matched to a gene: 4. The CDR3 has 13 amino acids. Per germline, CDR1 PRHDT and CDR2 FYEKMQ (reference sequence).